What follows are 6 T cell receptor beta chains derived from one specimen sequenced in a study of T cells in Graves' hyperthyroidism and ophthalmopathy. Regions amplified from RNA transcripts were the TCR beta CDR3 regions. RT-PCR in the first round (using the HTBI primer set) targeted the TCR CDR3. Each CDR3 protein gets one entry after TCRdb re-called the multiplex PCR reads with MiXCR. The top ten hold 50% of the sample, which has 300,000 to 400,000 distinct CDR3 sequences, around a fifth seen once. The sample consisted of blood. The receptors shown here come from a woman aged 50 to 60 with Graves' hyperthyroidism.

About this clonotype: A clone one base away is much larger, so this may be a read error. The gene calls are TRBV13 and TRBJ2-1, with D tentatively TRBD2 (6 bases). CDR1 is PRHDT and CDR2 is FYEKMQ in the germline V gene (reference sequence). The CDR3 has 16 residues. CDR3 region: CASRPDGDSRRNGQFF. DNA for the CDR3: TGTGCCAGCAGACCTGACGGGGACTCTCGTCGGAATGGGCAGTTCTTC.

This clonotype was counted a few times. The chain employs TRBV3-1 and TRBJ2-1; 10 bases are a match to TRBD1. There are 16 residues in the CDR3. Germline-derived CDR1 and CDR2 are LGHDT and YNNKEL (reference sequence). With V trimmed by 1 base and J by 8 bases, 8 bases remained unmatched. The CDR3 here is CASSQVLRTGGDEQFF. DNA of the CDR3: TGTGCCAGCAGCCAAGTCCTTCGGACAGGGGGTGATGAGCAGTTCTTC.

This clonotype was found many times. This chain links TRBV28 with TRBJ2-3; 7 nucleotides line up with TRBD1. Looked up from germline, CDR1 is MDHEN and CDR2 is SYDVKM. V trimming: 2 bases; J trimming: 3 bases; junction bases outside the gene matches: 2. This CDR3 spans 14 amino acids. CDR3 in DNA: TGTGCCAGCAGTTTAGACAGGGTGACAGATACGCAGTATTTT. Amino acids: CASSLDRVTDTQYF.

This chain uses TRBV6-1 with TRBJ2-7; 8 bases agree with TRBD1. The V gene end was trimmed by 3 bases and the J gene end by 0 bases; junction bases not matched to a gene: 7. This CDR3 has 16 amino acids. Germline-derived CDR1 and CDR2 are MNHNS and SASEGT. The CDR3 reads CASSDYRDRYSYEQYF. The CDR3 DNA follows: TGTGCCAGCAGTGATTACCGGGACAGGTACTCCTACGAGCAGTACTTC.

The chain has TRBV18 and TRBJ2-2, with D hard to call. Trimming took 2 bases from V and 2 from J, leaving 9 bases between them. This CDR3 region has 15 residues. The germline gives CDR1 KGHSH, CDR2 LQKENI. Here the CDR3 DNA reads TGTGCCAGCTCACCAGGCGGAGACAACACCGGGGAGCTGTTTTTT. Translated: CASSPGGDNTGELFF.

V usage is TRBV2 and J usage is TRBJ1-6; weak D call: TRBD1 (5 bases). The germline V gene encodes CDR1 SNHLY and CDR2 FYNNEI. The CDR3 has 16 amino acids. The CDR3 bases are TGTGCTTCCGAGGGGCTGGAGCTAACCTATAATTCACCCCTCCACTTT. This sequence encodes CASEGLELTYNSPLHF.